Given below is one T cell receptor (beta chain) in context. The record originates from a study of blood T cell repertoires in COVID-19. Per the original methods: Amplifying reference gene primers gave estimates of nucleated cell counts. The repertoire was sequenced with immunoSEQ multiplex PCR; TCRdb's copy has only in-frame clones and lacks some. That table is the source of V, J and clone size, and D and trimming were worked out from the DNA. There are fewer than 200,000 clones in the sample; about 92% occur only once, and roughly 5% lies in the top ten. The source material was peripheral blood. This clonotype was sampled from a young man with COVID-19, enrolled during active disease.

This CDR3 reads CASSWRGTNTEAFF. The CDR3, as DNA: TGTGCCAGCAGTTGGCGGGGGACAAACACTGAAGCTTTCTTT. The chain links TRBV27 to TRBJ1-1; perhaps TRBD1 as D (6 bases). This CDR3 contains 14 residues. The germline V gene has CDR1 MNHEY and CDR2 SMNVEV (reference sequence). With 4 bases removed from V and 2 bases from J, the gap between germline ends came to 11 bases.